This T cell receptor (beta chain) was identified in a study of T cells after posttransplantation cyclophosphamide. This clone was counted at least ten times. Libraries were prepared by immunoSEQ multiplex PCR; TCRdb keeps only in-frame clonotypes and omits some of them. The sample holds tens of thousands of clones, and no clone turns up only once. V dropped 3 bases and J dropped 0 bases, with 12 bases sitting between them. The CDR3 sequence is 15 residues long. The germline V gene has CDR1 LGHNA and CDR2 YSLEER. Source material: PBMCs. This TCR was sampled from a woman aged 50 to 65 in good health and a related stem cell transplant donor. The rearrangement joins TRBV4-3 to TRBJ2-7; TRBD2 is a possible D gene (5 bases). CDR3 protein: CASSQAAGLSYEQYF. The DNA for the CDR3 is TGCGCCAGCAGCCAGGCCGCCGGACTCTCCTACGAGCAGTACTTC.